This T cell receptor beta chain was documented in a study of blood T cell repertoires in COVID-19. Study summary: Both acute and convalescent COVID-19 samples were obtained from the United States, Italy and Spain. Sample material is recorded as cDNA or gDNA derived from T cells, B-cell-depleted T cells, or PBMCs.

Assay used: immunoSEQ multiplex PCR; TCRdb lists only in-frame clones, some missing. This table holds over 250,000 clones, 88% found once. V dropped 4 bases and J dropped 4; count of bases not matched to a gene: 3. The CDR3 is 14 amino acids. CDR1 and CDR2 (germline): SGHRS, YFSETQ. The study drew participants aged about 18 to 95 years from some 24 US areas. Cohorts were determined from participant-reported clinical history. This chain links TRBV5-1 with TRBJ1-4; 8 positions agree with TRBD1. Sequencing was carried out using PBMCs or T cells enriched from blood (not recorded which). This TCR was recovered from a woman aged 55-70 years in a cohort exposed to, infected with or recovered from COVID-19 (not recorded which). The CDR3 is CASSPGQDNEKLFF. CDR3 sequence (DNA): TGCGCCAGCAGCCCGGGACAGGATAATGAAAAACTGTTTTTT.